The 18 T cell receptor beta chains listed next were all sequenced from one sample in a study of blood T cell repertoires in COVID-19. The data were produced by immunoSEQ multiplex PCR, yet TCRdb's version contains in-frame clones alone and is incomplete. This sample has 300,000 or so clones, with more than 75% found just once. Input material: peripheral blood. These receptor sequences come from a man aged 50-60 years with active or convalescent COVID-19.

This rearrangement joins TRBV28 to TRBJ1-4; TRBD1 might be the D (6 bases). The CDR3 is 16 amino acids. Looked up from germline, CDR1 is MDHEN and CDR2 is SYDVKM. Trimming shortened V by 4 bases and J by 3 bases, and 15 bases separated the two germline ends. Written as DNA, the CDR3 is TGTGCCAGCAGTTCCGGGGGGCGGCGGGCTAATGAAAAACTGTTTTTT. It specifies CASSSGGRRANEKLFF.

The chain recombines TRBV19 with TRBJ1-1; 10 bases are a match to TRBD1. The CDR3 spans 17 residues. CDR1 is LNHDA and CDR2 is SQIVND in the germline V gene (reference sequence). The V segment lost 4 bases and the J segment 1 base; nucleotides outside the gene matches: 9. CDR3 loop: CASSKWTGGVGNTEAFF. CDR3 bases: TGTGCCAGTAGTAAATGGACAGGGGGAGTGGGGAACACTGAAGCTTTCTTT.

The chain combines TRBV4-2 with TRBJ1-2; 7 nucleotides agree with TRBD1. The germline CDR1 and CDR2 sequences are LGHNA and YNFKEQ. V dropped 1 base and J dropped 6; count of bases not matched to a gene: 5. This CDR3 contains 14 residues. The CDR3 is CASSQGQGIDGYTF. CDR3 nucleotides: TGTGCCAGCAGCCAAGGACAGGGAATCGATGGCTACACCTTC.

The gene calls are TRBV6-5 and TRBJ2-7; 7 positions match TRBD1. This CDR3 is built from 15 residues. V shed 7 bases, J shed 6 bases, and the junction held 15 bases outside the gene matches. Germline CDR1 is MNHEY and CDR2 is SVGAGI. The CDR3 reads CASTLRGDRLGEQYF. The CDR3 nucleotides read TGTGCCAGCACCCTACGAGGGGACAGACTGGGCGAGCAGTACTTC.

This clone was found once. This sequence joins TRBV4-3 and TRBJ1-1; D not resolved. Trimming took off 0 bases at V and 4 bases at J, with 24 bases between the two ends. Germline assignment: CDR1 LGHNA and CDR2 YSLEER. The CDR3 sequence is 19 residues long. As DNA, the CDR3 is TGCGCCAGCAGCCAAGATCTTGCGGGCCTAGGAGAGGTGGGCACTGAAGCTTTCTTT. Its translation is CASSQDLAGLGEVGTEAFF.

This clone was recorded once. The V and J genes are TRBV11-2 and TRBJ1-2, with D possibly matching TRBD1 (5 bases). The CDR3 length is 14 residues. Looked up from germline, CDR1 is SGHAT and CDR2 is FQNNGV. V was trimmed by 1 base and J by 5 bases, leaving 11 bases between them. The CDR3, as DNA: TGTGCCAGCAGCTTAGGGCAGGGAGGGTATGGCTACACCTTC. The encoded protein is CASSLGQGGYGYTF.

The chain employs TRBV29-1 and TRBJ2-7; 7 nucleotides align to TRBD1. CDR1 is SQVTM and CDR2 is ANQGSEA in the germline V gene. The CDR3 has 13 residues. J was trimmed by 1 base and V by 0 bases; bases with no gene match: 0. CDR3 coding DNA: TGCAGCGTTGAAGAGACAGGGTCCTACGAGCAGTACTTC. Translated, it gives CSVEETGSYEQYF.

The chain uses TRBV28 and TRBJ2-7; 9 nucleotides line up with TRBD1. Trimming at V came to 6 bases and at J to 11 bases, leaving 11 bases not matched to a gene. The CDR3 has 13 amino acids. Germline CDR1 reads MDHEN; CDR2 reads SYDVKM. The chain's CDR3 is CASSNSQQGAEYF. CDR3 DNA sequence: TGTGCCAGCAGCAACTCGCAACAGGGGGCAGAGTACTTC.

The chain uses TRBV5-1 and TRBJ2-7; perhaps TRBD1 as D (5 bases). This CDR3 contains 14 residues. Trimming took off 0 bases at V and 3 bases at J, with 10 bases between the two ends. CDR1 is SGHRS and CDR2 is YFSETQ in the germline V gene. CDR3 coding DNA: TGCGCCAGCAGCTTGGGTCAGGGCTTCTACGAGCAGTACTTC. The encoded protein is CASSLGQGFYEQYF.

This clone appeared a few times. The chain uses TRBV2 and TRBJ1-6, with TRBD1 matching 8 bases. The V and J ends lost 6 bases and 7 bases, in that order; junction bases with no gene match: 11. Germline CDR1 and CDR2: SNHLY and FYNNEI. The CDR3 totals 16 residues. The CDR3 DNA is TGTGCCAGCAGACCCGAGGCGGGACAGGTGAATTCACCCCTCCACTTT. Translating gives CASRPEAGQVNSPLHF.

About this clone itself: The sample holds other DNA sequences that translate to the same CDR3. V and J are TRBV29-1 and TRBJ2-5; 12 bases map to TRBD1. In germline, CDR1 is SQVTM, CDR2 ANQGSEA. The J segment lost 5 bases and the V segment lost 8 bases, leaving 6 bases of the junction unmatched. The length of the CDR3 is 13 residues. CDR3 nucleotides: TGCAGCACGGGACAGGGGGCGGGGGAGACCCAGTACTTC. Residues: CSTGQGAGETQYF.

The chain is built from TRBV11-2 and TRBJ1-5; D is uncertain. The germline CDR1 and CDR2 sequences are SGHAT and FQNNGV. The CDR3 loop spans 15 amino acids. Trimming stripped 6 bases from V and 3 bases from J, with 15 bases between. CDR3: CASSQTPGSNQPQHF. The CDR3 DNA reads TGTGCCAGCAGTCAAACTCCGGGGTCCAATCAGCCCCAGCATTTT.

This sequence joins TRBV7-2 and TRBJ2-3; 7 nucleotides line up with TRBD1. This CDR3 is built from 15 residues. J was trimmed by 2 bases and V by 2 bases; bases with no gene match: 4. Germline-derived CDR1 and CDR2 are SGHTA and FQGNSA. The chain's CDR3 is CASSLRQGITDTQYF. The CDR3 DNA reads TGTGCCAGCAGCTTAAGACAGGGAATCACAGATACGCAGTATTTT.

The CDR3 reads CATSDPGLGTDTQYF. The CDR3 DNA follows: TGTGCCACCAGTGACCCGGGACTAGGGACAGATACGCAGTATTTT. This chain joins TRBV24-1 and TRBJ2-3; the match to TRBD2 covers 8 bases. The CDR3 loop spans 15 amino acids. The V gene's germline CDR1 is KGHDR and CDR2 SFDVKD. The V segment lost 4 bases and the J segment 3 bases; nucleotides outside the gene matches: 5.

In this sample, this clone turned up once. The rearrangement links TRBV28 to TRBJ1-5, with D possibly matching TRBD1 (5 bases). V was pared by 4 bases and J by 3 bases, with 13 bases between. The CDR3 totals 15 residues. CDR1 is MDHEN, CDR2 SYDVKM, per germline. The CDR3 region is CASSYVGGDNQPQHF. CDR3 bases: TGTGCCAGCAGTTACGTTGGGGGGGACAATCAGCCCCAGCATTTT.

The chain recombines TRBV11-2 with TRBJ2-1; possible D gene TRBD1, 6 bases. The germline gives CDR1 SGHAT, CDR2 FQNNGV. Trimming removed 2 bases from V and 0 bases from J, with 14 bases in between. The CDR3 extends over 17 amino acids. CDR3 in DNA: TGTGCCAGCAGCTTAATCCCAACAGGGCCCTCCTACAATGAGCAGTTCTTC. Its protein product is CASSLIPTGPSYNEQFF.

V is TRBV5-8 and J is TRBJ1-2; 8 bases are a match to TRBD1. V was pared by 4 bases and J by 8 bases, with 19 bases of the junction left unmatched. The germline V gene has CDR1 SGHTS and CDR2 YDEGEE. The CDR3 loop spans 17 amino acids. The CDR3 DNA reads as TGTGCCAGCAGCCCTTACCACGGACAGGGACACAAGTTCGGCTACACCTTC. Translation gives CASSPYHGQGHKFGYTF.

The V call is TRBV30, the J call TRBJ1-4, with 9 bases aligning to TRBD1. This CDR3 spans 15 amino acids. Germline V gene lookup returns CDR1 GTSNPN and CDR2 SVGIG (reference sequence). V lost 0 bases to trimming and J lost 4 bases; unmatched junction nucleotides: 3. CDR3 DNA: TGTGCCTGGAGTGTTGGGACAGGGTTTAATGAAAAACTGTTTTTT. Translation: CAWSVGTGFNEKLFF.